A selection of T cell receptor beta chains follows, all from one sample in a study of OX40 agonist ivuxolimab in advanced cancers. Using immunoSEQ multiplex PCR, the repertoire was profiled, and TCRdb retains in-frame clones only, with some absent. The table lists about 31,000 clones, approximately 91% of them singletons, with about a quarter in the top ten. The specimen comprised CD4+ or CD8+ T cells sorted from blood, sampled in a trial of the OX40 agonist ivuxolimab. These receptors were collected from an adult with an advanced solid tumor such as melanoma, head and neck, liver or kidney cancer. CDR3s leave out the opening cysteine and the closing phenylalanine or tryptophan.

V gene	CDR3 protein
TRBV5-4	ASSLMGSAYGYT
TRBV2	ASMTSGYYNEQF
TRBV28	ASSLGTQGETEAF
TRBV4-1	ASSQAGLSPSYEQY
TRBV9	ASSVGVSLAGGDTQY
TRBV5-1	ASSLADLAGSSSYNEQF
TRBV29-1	SEIGTRGSNQPQH
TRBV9	ASSVGLAGASGANVLT
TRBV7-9	ASTAGDSSFYGYT
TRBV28	ASSLIGGTEAF
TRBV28	ASSLIRDYEQY
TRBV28	ASSFGTGYEQY
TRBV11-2	ASSQDEAVYEQY
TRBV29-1	SVEGATTKSYNEQF
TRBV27	ASSLGGGTYEQY
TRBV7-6	ASSPSAVAGELF
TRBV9	ASSATGGSDTEAF
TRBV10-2	ASTELAGNFYEQY
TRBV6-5	ASSQRESYNEQF
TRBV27	ASSLTDTGELF
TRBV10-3	ASRGADRGIETQY
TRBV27	ASSLSGSYEQY
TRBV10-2	ASSETPGMGTEAF
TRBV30	AWTTGTTTYEQY